This T cell receptor beta chain is drawn from a study of cytomegalovirus exposure and HLA in healthy donors. The study's findings and limits: With later analysis, a missense DCLRE1C variant became linked to TCR beta V- and J-gene trimming. HLA allele associations emerged for around 15,000 TCR beta sequences in a later analysis, at 0.05 false discovery rate. Reportedly, cytomegalovirus status was diagnosed with high sensitivity and specificity. Links to common viral pathogens appeared, in a later analysis, for several of the most significant clusters.

Vbeta (60) and Jbeta (13) primers were used in the PCR. Profiled with immunoSEQ multiplex PCR; TCRdb holds only in-frame clones, not every one. The sample holds around 120,000 clones; about 59% are singletons and the top ten take over 3.5%. Comments on this clone: Its matching antigen is unknown.

Germline CDR1 reads SNHLY; CDR2 reads FYNNEI. The CDR3 is 13 residues long. V dropped 7 bases and J dropped 5 bases, with 14 bases sitting between them. This sequence originates from a man under 40 in good health and CMV-seropositive. Specimen: PBMCs. The genes are TRBV2 and TRBJ2-5; D perhaps matches TRBD1 (6 bases). The CDR3 loop reads CASNSRGWETQYF. The CDR3 DNA sequence: TGTGCCAGCAACAGCAGGGGATGGGAGACCCAGTACTTC.